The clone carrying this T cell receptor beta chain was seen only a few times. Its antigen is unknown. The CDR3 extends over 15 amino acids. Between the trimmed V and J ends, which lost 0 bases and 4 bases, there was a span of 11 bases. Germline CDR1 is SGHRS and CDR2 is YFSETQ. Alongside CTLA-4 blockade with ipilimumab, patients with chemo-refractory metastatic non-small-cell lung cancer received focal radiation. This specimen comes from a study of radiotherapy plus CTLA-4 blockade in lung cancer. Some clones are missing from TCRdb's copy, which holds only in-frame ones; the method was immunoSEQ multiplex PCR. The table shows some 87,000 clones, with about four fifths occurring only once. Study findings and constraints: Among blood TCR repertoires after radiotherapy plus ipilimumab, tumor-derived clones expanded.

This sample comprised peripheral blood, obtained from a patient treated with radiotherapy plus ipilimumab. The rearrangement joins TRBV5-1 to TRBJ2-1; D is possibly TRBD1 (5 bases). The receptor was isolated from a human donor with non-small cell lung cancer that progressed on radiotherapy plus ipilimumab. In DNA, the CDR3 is TGCGCCAGCAGCTTGGACACAGGAAATTACAATGAGCAGTTCTTC. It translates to CASSLDTGNYNEQFF.